The 16 T cell receptor beta chains listed next were all sequenced from one sample in a study of graft-versus-host responses after intestinal transplantation. TCRdb's table, derived via immunoSEQ multiplex PCR, lists solely in-frame clones and lacks some. The table shows about 43,000 clones, with over 85% occurring only once. This specimen was PBMCs, taken more than 310 days after intestinal transplant. The origin of the receptors is a human patient who received an intestinal transplant, so some T cells may come from the graft donor.

Regarding this clone: The same CDR3 arises from other DNA sequences in this sample as well. This rearrangement joins TRBV19 to TRBJ2-7, with D possibly matching TRBD1 (5 bases). Trimming pared 3 bases from V and 0 bases from J, leaving 6 bases between. Germline V gene lookup returns CDR1 LNHDA and CDR2 SQIVND (reference sequence). The CDR3 length is 13 residues. This CDR3 reads CASSIGHSYEQYF. CDR3 nucleotide sequence: TGTGCCAGTAGTATTGGACACTCCTACGAGCAGTACTTC.

The gene calls are TRBV7-2 and TRBJ2-6; D may correspond to TRBD1 or TRBD2 (5 bases each). The length of the CDR3 is 18 residues. Trimming pared 4 bases from V and 0 bases from J, leaving 16 bases between. CDR1 is SGHTA, CDR2 FQGNSA, per germline. CDR3 in DNA: TGTGCCAGCAGCTCCCGACCGGGACGCCCCTCTGGGGCCAACGTCCTGACTTTC. It translates to CASSSRPGRPSGANVLTF.

In its sample, this clone was seen a few times. V is TRBV7-9 and J is TRBJ2-7; 8 bases align to TRBD2. The CDR3 consists of 13 residues. J was trimmed by 5 bases and V by 8 bases; bases with no gene match: 8. Germline V CDR1 and CDR2: SEHNR, FQNEAQ (reference sequence). The CDR3 region is CASQREYSDEQYF. DNA for the CDR3: TGTGCCAGCCAGCGGGAGTATTCCGACGAGCAGTACTTC. The full variable domain, its missing parts supplied by reference TRBV7-9 and TRBJ2-7, is DTGVSQNPRHKITKRGQNVTFRCDPISEHNRLYWYRQTLGQGPEFLTYFQNEAQLEKSRLLSDRFSAERPKGSFSTLEIQRTEQGDSAMYLCASQREYSDEQYFGPGTRLTVT.

The CDR3 reads CASSYGGENTEAFF. CDR3 coding DNA: TGTGCCAGCAGTTACGGAGGGGAGAACACTGAAGCTTTCTTT. The chain is built from TRBV6-6 and TRBJ1-1, with D possibly TRBD1 on 5 matching bases. The length of the CDR3 is 14 residues. Germline-derived CDR1 and CDR2 are MNHNY and SVGAGI (reference sequence). V was pared by 2 bases and J by 1 base, with 8 bases between.

The V gene is TRBV11-1, the J gene TRBJ2-1; the D gene could be TRBD1 or TRBD2 (5 bases each). The V and J ends lost 5 bases and 6 bases respectively, with 14 bases between them. The germline V gene has CDR1 SGHAT and CDR2 FQDESV (reference sequence). The length of the CDR3 is 14 residues. The CDR3 sequence: CASSVAGTPNEQFF. DNA of the CDR3: TGTGCCAGCAGCGTCGCTGGGACCCCCAATGAGCAGTTCTTC.

This CDR3 reads CASSQAWVLTEAFF. CDR3 in DNA: TGTGCCAGCAGCCAAGCATGGGTTCTCACTGAAGCTTTCTTT. The rearrangement links TRBV7-6 to TRBJ1-1; D remains unclear. Germline lookup yields CDR1 SGHVS and CDR2 FNYEAQ. The CDR3 consists of 14 residues. Trimming stripped 5 bases from V and 4 bases from J, with 14 bases between. The full variable domain, in which reference TRBV7-6 and TRBJ1-1 provide the parts outside the CDR3, is GAGVSQSPRYKVTKRGQDVALRCDPISGHVSLYWYRQALGQGPEFLTYFNYEAQQDKSGLPNDRFSAERPEGSISTLTIQRTEQRDSAMYRCASSQAWVLTEAFFGQGTRLTVV.

The chain employs TRBV5-1 and TRBJ1-2, with TRBD1 matching 7 bases. The CDR3 length is 13 residues. Germline CDR1 reads SGHRS; CDR2 reads YFSETQ. After removal of 2 bases from V and 6 bases from J, the junction contained 4 bases not matched to a gene. The CDR3 sequence is CASSFPTGNGYTF. CDR3 DNA sequence: TGCGCCAGCAGCTTCCCGACAGGGAATGGCTACACCTTC.

In nucleotides, the CDR3 is TGTGCCAGTAGTATGATCAGGGAAGATACGCAGTATTTT. It is translated as CASSMIREDTQYF. V and J are TRBV19 and TRBJ2-3; a weak D match, TRBD1 (5 bases). The CDR3 totals 13 residues. Germline CDR1 LNHDA, CDR2 SQIVND (reference sequence). With 3 bases removed from V and 5 bases from J, the gap between germline ends came to 9 bases. Full variable domain (missing parts from reference TRBV19 and TRBJ2-3): DGGITQSPKYLFRKEGQNVTLSCEQNLNHDAMYWYRQDPGQGLRLIYYSQIVNDFQKGDIAEGYSVSREKKESFPLTVTSAQKNPTAFYLCASSMIREDTQYFGPGTRLTVL.

The J gene is TRBJ2-7, the V gene TRBV6-5; no definite D call. The CDR3 totals 13 residues. CDR1 is MNHEY, CDR2 SVGAGI, per germline. Trimming removed 1 base at V and 4 bases at J, with 8 bases between. DNA of the CDR3: TGTGCCAGCAGTTACTTATTAGGTTACGAGCAGTACTTC. Protein sequence: CASSYLLGYEQYF.

CDR3: CASSLIWGTSGSGTYNEQFF. The CDR3 nucleotides are TGTGCCAGCAGTTTAATATGGGGGACTAGCGGGAGTGGTACCTACAATGAGCAGTTCTTC. The rearrangement uses TRBV27 and TRBJ2-1, with 14 bases that match TRBD2. V shed 2 bases and J 2 bases; nucleotides not matched to a gene: 11. The CDR3 runs to 20 residues. The germline V gene encodes CDR1 MNHEY and CDR2 SMNVEV (reference sequence).

This chain links TRBV6-1 with TRBJ2-5; TRBD2 matches at 10 bases. Losses at the gene ends were 7 bases for V and 5 bases for J; bases not matched to a gene: 1. The CDR3 runs to 12 residues. From germline, CDR1 is MNHNS and CDR2 SASEGT. The CDR3 bases are TGTGCCAGCAAGGGACTAGCGGAGACCCAGTACTTC. It yields the protein CASKGLAETQYF.

The J gene is TRBJ1-5, the V gene TRBV30; D is ambiguous. With 0 bases removed from V and 0 bases from J, the gap between germline ends came to 12 bases. The CDR3 covers 16 residues. The germline gives CDR1 GTSNPN, CDR2 SVGIG (reference sequence). The CDR3 is CAWSVRVGFSNQPQHF. The DNA of the CDR3 is TGTGCCTGGAGTGTACGGGTGGGATTTAGCAATCAGCCCCAGCATTTT.

The chain is built from TRBV4-1 and TRBJ2-7; tentatively, D is TRBD2 (5 bases). The CDR3 runs 18 residues. In germline, CDR1 is MGHRA, CDR2 YSYEKL. Trimming took 3 bases from V and 0 from J, leaving 21 bases between them. CDR3 sequence (DNA): TGCGCCAGCAGCCAGACGACGGCGGGCCGATCAAGCTCCTACGAGCAGTACTTC. Its protein product is CASSQTTAGRSSSYEQYF.

The chain uses TRBV20-1 and TRBJ2-2; D unclear. CDR3 length equals 11 residues. V was cut by 3 bases and J by 6 bases, with 5 bases left in between. Per the germline V gene, CDR1 is DFQATT and CDR2 is SNEGSKA (reference sequence). The CDR3 spells CSASMSGELFF. DNA for the CDR3: TGCAGTGCTAGTATGTCCGGGGAGCTGTTTTTT.

The gene calls are TRBV18 and TRBJ1-5; weak D call: TRBD1 (5 bases). Trimming removed 3 bases at V and 1 base at J, with 16 bases between. Germline CDR1 KGHSH, CDR2 LQKENI. There are 17 residues in the CDR3. The CDR3 DNA is TGTGCCAGCTCACCGGCGGGGACGACAGTGAGCAATCAGCCCCAGCATTTT. Protein product: CASSPAGTTVSNQPQHF. Filled out from reference TRBV18 and TRBJ1-5, the complete variable domain reads NAGVMQNPRHLVRRRGQEARLRCSPMKGHSHVYWYRQLPEEGLKFMVYLQKENIIDESGMPKERFSAEFPKEGPSILRIQQVVRGDSAAYFCASSPAGTTVSNQPQHFGDGTRLSIL.

The chain combines TRBV27 with TRBJ1-5; D gene ambiguous. This CDR3 has 16 amino acids. Germline V gives CDR1 MNHEY, CDR2 SMNVEV (reference sequence). Trimming shortened V by 2 bases and J by 0 bases, and 11 bases separated the two germline ends. As DNA, the CDR3 is TGTGCCAGCAGTTTAAAGTGGTCTTATAGCAATCAGCCCCAGCATTTT. Translating gives CASSLKWSYSNQPQHF.